This entry lists 14 T cell receptor beta chains sequenced from one sample in a study of shared clonotypes between healthy human individuals. The table came from immunoSEQ multiplex PCR; TCRdb's copy has only in-frame clones and leaves some out. The table has 1,100,000 or so clones, 75% to 80% seen once; the top ten hold around 0.47%. The sample consisted of memory CD4+ T cells from PBMCs. As to subset: CD45RA-negative fraction. The receptors come from a man younger than 35 in good health. Some clones in this sample may be carry-over from other donors' samples.

To note about this clone: The same CDR3 can be traced to other DNA sequences in this sample. This rearrangement joins TRBV6-5 to TRBJ2-5; D is possibly TRBD2 (5 bases). CDR3 length: 13 amino acids. The germline CDR1 and CDR2 sequences are MNHEY and SVGAGI. V was shortened by 2 bases and J by 4 bases, with 8 bases between the two germline ends. The CDR3 DNA reads TGTGCCAGCAGTTACCCGGGGTCAGAGACCCAGTACTTC. Protein product: CASSYPGSETQYF.

This clone occurred a few times. The chain combines TRBV27 with TRBJ2-7; a possible D gene is TRBD2 (5 bases). Germline CDR1 is MNHEY and CDR2 is SMNVEV (reference sequence). Trimming removed 5 bases from V and 4 bases from J, with 18 bases in between. There are 15 residues in the CDR3. The CDR3 bases are TGTGCCAGCAGTCGGCCTCCGGGTACGGGGTACGAGCAGTACTTC. Protein product: CASSRPPGTGYEQYF.

The genes are TRBV7-2 and TRBJ2-3; 7 positions match TRBD2. The V gene's germline CDR1 is SGHTA and CDR2 FQGNSA. The CDR3 spans 17 residues. V shed 5 bases, J shed 0 bases, and the junction held 11 bases outside the gene matches. The DNA for the CDR3 is TGTGCCAGCAGCGGCGCCAGCGGGGAGATGAGCACAGATACGCAGTATTTT. Amino acid sequence: CASSGASGEMSTDTQYF.

The rearrangement links TRBV7-9 to TRBJ2-1; 10 bases map to TRBD2. CDR1 and CDR2 (germline): SEHNR, FQNEAQ (reference sequence). Trimming took 5 bases from V and 4 from J; bases not matched to a gene: 5. This CDR3 has 15 residues. CDR3 nucleotides: TGTGCCAGCAGCCCCCGGACTAGCGGATACAATGAGCAGTTCTTC. Its protein product is CASSPRTSGYNEQFF.

This clone was observed once. The V call is TRBV7-8, the J call TRBJ1-2; D gene ambiguous. Trimming pared 2 bases from V and 4 bases from J, leaving 11 bases between. The CDR3 totals 14 residues. Germline CDR1 reads SGHVS; CDR2 reads FQNEAQ. CDR3 sequence reads: CASSLMGSGYGYTF. The CDR3 coding sequence is TGTGCCAGCAGCTTAATGGGGTCCGGCTATGGCTACACCTTC.

CDR3 in amino acids: CATSRVTADPAREQFF. DNA for the CDR3: TGTGCCACCAGCAGAGTCACAGCGGACCCAGCGCGGGAGCAGTTCTTC. The V call is TRBV15, the J call TRBJ2-1; D might be TRBD2 (5 bases). Germline CDR1 LNHNV, CDR2 YYDKDF (reference sequence). The V gene lost 1 base and the J gene lost 10 bases, with 20 bases spanning the gap. This CDR3 has 16 amino acids.

J is TRBJ2-5 and V is TRBV18; the match to TRBD1 covers 7 bases. J lost 2 bases, V lost 5 bases, and 5 bases had no gene match. The CDR3 runs 14 residues. The germline gives CDR1 KGHSH, CDR2 LQKENI. In DNA, the CDR3 is TGTGCCAGCTCAACCTGGACAGGACAAGAGACCCAGTACTTC. Its translation is CASSTWTGQETQYF. Full variable domain (outside the CDR3, taken from reference TRBV18 and TRBJ2-5): NAGVMQNPRHLVRRRGQEARLRCSPMKGHSHVYWYRQLPEEGLKFMVYLQKENIIDESGMPKERFSAEFPKEGPSILRIQQVVRGDSAAYFCASSTWTGQETQYFGPGTRLLVL.

The V and J genes are TRBV5-1 and TRBJ2-2; D is unresolved. The CDR3 sequence is 14 residues long. Germline loops: CDR1 SGHRS, CDR2 YFSETQ. Trimming removed 0 bases from V and 10 bases from J, with 13 bases in between. CDR3 amino acids: CASSLVSRPSELFF. The CDR3 DNA reads TGCGCCAGCAGCTTGGTTTCGCGGCCCTCGGAGCTGTTTTTT. Using reference TRBV5-1 and TRBJ2-2 for the parts outside the CDR3, the full variable domain is KAGVTQTPRYLIKTRGQQVTLSCSPISGHRSVSWYQQTPGQGLQFLFEYFSETQRNKGNFPGRFSGRQFSNSRSEMNVSTLELGDSALYLCASSLVSRPSELFFGEGSRLTVL.

This chain joins TRBV12-5 and TRBJ2-3; D is perhaps TRBD1 (6 bases). Germline CDR1 and CDR2: LGHNT and FRNRAP. The V gene lost 3 bases and the J gene lost 1 base, with 11 bases spanning the gap. This CDR3 has 15 residues. The CDR3: CASGLDRLGTDTQYF. DNA for the CDR3: TGTGCTAGTGGTTTAGACAGGCTTGGCACAGATACGCAGTATTTT.

The sample holds a few counts of this clone. The rearrangement joins TRBV5-1 to TRBJ1-1; D perhaps matches TRBD1 (5 bases). CDR1 SGHRS and CDR2 YFSETQ come from the germline V gene. The CDR3 sequence is 13 residues long. Trimming took off 4 bases at V and 6 bases at J, with 13 bases between the two ends. The DNA of the CDR3 is TGCGCCAGCAGCCCTGGCATAGGGGCTGAAGCTTTCTTT. Translated, it gives CASSPGIGAEAFF.

The gene calls are TRBV30 and TRBJ1-1; TRBD1 might be the D (5 bases). The CDR3 is 10 residues long. Trimming shortened V by 3 bases and J by 10 bases, and 9 bases separated the two germline ends. Germline V gene lookup returns CDR1 GTSNPN and CDR2 SVGIG (reference sequence). CDR3 sequence (DNA): TGTGCCTGGAGGGAGGGGAGAGCTTTCTTT. Translating it yields CAWREGRAFF.

V gene TRBV5-4 combines with J gene TRBJ2-1; possible D gene TRBD1, 6 bases. V was pared by 5 bases and J by 5 bases, with 14 bases between. The germline CDR1 and CDR2 sequences are SGHNT and YYREEE (reference sequence). CDR3 length: 14 amino acids. CDR3 DNA sequence: TGTGCCAGCAGTCTAAGGGGGAGAGACAATGAGCAGTTCTTC. This encodes CASSLRGRDNEQFF.

This rearrangement joins TRBV9 to TRBJ2-1; D possibly matches TRBD1 or TRBD2 (5 bases each). The CDR3 loop spans 12 amino acids. With 0 bases removed from V and 10 bases from J, the gap between germline ends came to 8 bases. Germline-derived CDR1 and CDR2 are SGDLS and YYNGEE. CDR3 sequence reads: CASSVVWGEQFF. The CDR3 bases are TGTGCCAGCAGCGTAGTTTGGGGGGAGCAGTTCTTC.

About this clone itself: Other DNA sequences within the sample encode an identical CDR3. The rearrangement uses TRBV4-1 and TRBJ1-2; 12 nucleotides align to TRBD1. Per the germline V gene, CDR1 is MGHRA and CDR2 is YSYEKL. Losses at the gene ends were 3 bases for V and 3 bases for J; bases not matched to a gene: 2. The CDR3 is 15 amino acids. The CDR3 DNA reads as TGCGCCAGCAGCCAGGGGACAGGGGGCTACTATGGCTACACCTTC. This sequence encodes CASSQGTGGYYGYTF.